The 23 T cell receptor beta chains below all came from one sample that was sequenced in a study of CD4 and CD8 cells across lung adenocarcinoma regions. TCRdb reprocessed the PCR reads with MiXCR, giving one entry per CDR3 protein. Among 9,000 to 13,000 distinct CDR3 sequences, about 53% were seen once, and the ten largest hold less than 20%. The sequencing sample was made of CD4+ T cells from the center of a lung tumor. The receptor set was obtained from a male donor with lung adenocarcinoma. The CD4 and CD8 labels of this study may be unreliable.

This sequence joins TRBV4-1 and TRBJ1-1; maybe TRBD1 (5 bases). V shed 8 bases and J shed 7 bases, with 11 bases lying between them. The germline V gene has CDR1 MGHRA and CDR2 YSYEKL. This CDR3 is built from 11 residues. The CDR3 sequence is CASQGGGEAFF. The CDR3 region has the DNA TGCGCCAGCCAAGGCGGGGGTGAAGCTTTCTTT.

This clonotype was picked up many times. This rearrangement joins TRBV20-1 to TRBJ2-1; 12 bases agree with TRBD2. The CDR3 totals 15 residues. CDR1 DFQATT and CDR2 SNEGSKA come from the germline V gene (reference sequence). J was trimmed by 5 bases and V by 4 bases; bases with no gene match: 6. CDR3 sequence (DNA): TGCAGTGCTACTAGCGGGGGGGCCTTAGACAATGAGCAGTTCTTC. It encodes CSATSGGALDNEQFF.

By proportion, this clonotype is medium-sized (0.01 to 0.1%). The chain combines TRBV6-2 or TRBV6-3 with TRBJ2-1; D possibly corresponds to TRBD1 (5 bases). V lost 5 bases, J lost 6 bases, and 20 bases lay in between. The germline gives CDR1 MNHEY, CDR2 SVGEGT. The CDR3 is 16 amino acids. CDR3: CASSTHLRTLINEQFF. In DNA, the CDR3 is TGTGCCAGCAGTACCCACTTACGGACACTAATCAATGAGCAGTTCTTC.

This clonotype was counted ten times or more. This chain uses TRBV10-3 with TRBJ2-7; D is uncertain. The ends were cut back, 6 bases at V and 3 bases at J, with 12 bases in the middle. The CDR3 is 13 residues long. Germline V gene sequence: CDR1 ENHRY, CDR2 SYGVKD. As DNA, the CDR3 is TGTGCCATCAGGGGTACCGAGTTCTACGAGCAGTACTTC. The encoded protein is CAIRGTEFYEQYF.

This clonotype was counted a single time. At one boundary the junction diverges from the germline segment, which might be a read error. This chain connects TRBV6-1 to TRBJ2-2; D could derive from TRBD1 or TRBD2 (7 bases each). The end of the DNA is better explained by TRBJ2-3, so the J call may be wrong. Germline-derived CDR1 and CDR2 are MNHNS and SASEGT. This CDR3 has 15 amino acids. CDR3 coding DNA: TGTGCCAGCAGTGACTGGCCAGGGGGGGCAGAGACGCAGTATTTT. Protein sequence: CASSDWPGGAETQYF.

In its sample, this clonotype was seen a few times. This chain links TRBV6-6 with TRBJ2-1; TRBD2 is a possible D gene (6 bases). V was clipped by 6 bases and J by 7 bases, with 13 bases between them. The germline CDR1 and CDR2 sequences are MNHNY and SVGAGI (reference sequence). This CDR3 has 13 residues. The CDR3 coding sequence is TGTGCCAGCAGCACTTTCCGGGGGAATGAGCAGTTCTTC. Its protein is CASSTFRGNEQFF.

CDR3 coding DNA: TGTGCCAGCAGCCAAGACGGCGCAACCGCCACAGATACGCAGTATTTT. As protein: CASSQDGATATDTQYF. The rearrangement joins TRBV4-2 to TRBJ2-3; the D is unclear. Per the germline V gene, CDR1 is LGHNA and CDR2 is YNFKEQ. The CDR3 is made up of 16 amino acids. The ends were cut back, 0 bases at V and 2 bases at J, with 12 bases in the middle.

This rearrangement joins TRBV6-1 to TRBJ2-1; tentatively, D is TRBD2 (7 bases). The CDR3 contains 16 residues. V was pared by 0 bases and J by 0 bases, with 9 bases between. Germline loops: CDR1 MNHNS, CDR2 SASEGT. The CDR3 sequence: CASSEAGGGSYNEQFF. The CDR3 nucleotides are TGTGCCAGCAGTGAAGCGGGAGGGGGCTCCTACAATGAGCAGTTCTTC.

This clonotype has just a few counts. V and J are TRBV6-1 and TRBJ1-1; 7 positions match TRBD1. The CDR3 covers 16 residues. V was clipped by 0 bases and J by 3 bases; unmatched bases: 7. Looked up from germline, CDR1 is MNHNS and CDR2 is SASEGT. Here the CDR3 DNA reads TGTGCCAGCAGTGAAGCGATGACAGGGCCCTACACTGAAGCTTTCTTT. It translates to CASSEAMTGPYTEAFF.

This clonotype was picked up a small number of times. The V call is TRBV6-1, the J call TRBJ2-1, with 9 bases lining up with TRBD2. Germline trimming cut 5 bases from V and 5 bases from J; bases unmatched to any gene: 7. Germline lookup yields CDR1 MNHNS and CDR2 SASEGT. This CDR3 has 15 amino acids. The CDR3 here is CASSQIAGANNEQFF. CDR3 in DNA: TGTGCCAGCAGTCAGATAGCGGGAGCAAACAATGAGCAGTTCTTC.

This clonotype was seen only a few times. The chain uses TRBV12-5 and TRBJ2-1, with 7 nucleotides matching TRBD1. This CDR3 has 19 amino acids. The trim removed 0 bases at V and 10 bases at J, leaving 21 bases unmatched. Germline lookup yields CDR1 LGHNT and CDR2 FRNRAP. Here the CDR3 reads CASGLVPGQLAKGAYEQFF. The CDR3 DNA reads TGTGCTAGTGGTTTGGTACCGGGACAGCTGGCTAAGGGCGCCTACGAGCAGTTCTTC. The entire variable domain, with the rest obtained from reference TRBV12-5 and TRBJ2-1, is as follows: DARVTQTPRHKVTEMGQEVTMRCQPILGHNTVFWYRQTMMQGLELLAYFRNRAPLDDSGMPKDRFSAEMPDATLATLKIQPSEPRDSAVYFCASGLVPGQLAKGAYEQFFGPGTRLTVL.

Only a few counts were recorded for this clonotype. V gene TRBV12-3 or TRBV12-4 combines with J gene TRBJ2-1; D is undetermined. CDR3 size: 15 residues. Trimming left V 6 bases short and J 2 bases short, with 14 bases between. In DNA, the CDR3 is TGTGCCAGCAGCAAAAACTATAAACCCTACAATGAGCAGTTCTTC. Its translation: CASSKNYKPYNEQFF.

This clonotype showed up many times. V usage is TRBV12-3 or TRBV12-4 and J usage is TRBJ2-7, with D possibly matching TRBD2 (6 bases). This CDR3 comprises 15 residues. V dropped 5 bases and J dropped 0 bases, with 14 bases sitting between them. The CDR3 protein is CASSRDSGSSYEQYF. CDR3 nucleotides: TGTGCCAGCAGTCGGGACTCTGGGAGCTCCTACGAGCAGTACTTC.

This clonotype appeared a single time. This chain joins TRBV27 and TRBJ2-6; D is possibly TRBD1 (6 bases). Germline loops: CDR1 MNHEY, CDR2 SMNVEV (reference sequence). V lost 5 bases to trimming and J lost 1 base, with 9 bases between them. The CDR3 totals 15 residues. The CDR3 spells CASSITGSGANVLTF. The CDR3, as DNA: TGTGCCAGCAGTATCACAGGGTCTGGGGCCAACGTCCTGACTTTC.

As regards this clonotype: One end of the junction varies from germline; a read error may be responsible. This sequence joins TRBV7-2 and TRBJ2-4; D may correspond to TRBD1 or TRBD2 (6 bases each). The germline V gene has CDR1 SGHTA and CDR2 FQGNSA. The CDR3 is 14 amino acids. The CDR3 here is CASGLCSGANIQTF. The CDR3 DNA is TGTGCCAGCGGCTTGTGCTCGGGGGCCAACATCCAGACTTTC. The whole variable domain, remainder taken from reference TRBV7-2 and TRBJ2-4, is GAGVSQSPSNKVTEKGKDVELRCDPISGHTALYWYRQSLGQGLEFLIYFQGNSAPDKSGLPSDRFSAERTGGSVSTLTIQRTQQEDSAVYLCASGLCSGANIQTFGAGTRLSVL.

V usage is TRBV27 and J usage is TRBJ2-2; D may be TRBD2 (5 bases). This CDR3 comprises 17 residues. V was clipped by 6 bases and J by 7 bases, with 24 bases between them. Germline-derived CDR1 and CDR2 are MNHEY and SMNVEV (reference sequence). The CDR3 nucleotides read TGTGCCAGCAGCCCCAATAGCGAACTCTACACTGGCGGGGAGCTGTTTTTT. Translation: CASSPNSELYTGGELFF.

A few counts support this clonotype. The chain carries TRBV6-2 or TRBV6-3 and TRBJ2-6; D unresolved. The V end lost 2 bases, the J end lost 0 bases, and 5 bases lay between the germline ends. CDR1 and CDR2 (germline): MNHEY, SVGEGT. CDR3 size: 15 residues. In DNA form, the CDR3 reads TGTGCCAGCAGTTACCGCAGCTCTGGGGCCAACGTCCTGACTTTC. Translating it yields CASSYRSSGANVLTF.

Points on this clonotype: Compared with germline, one end of the junction differs, possibly owing to a read error. This rearrangement joins TRBV6-5 to TRBJ2-1; a possible D gene is TRBD1 (6 bases). The length of the CDR3 is 13 residues. Germline lookup yields CDR1 MNHEY and CDR2 SVGAGI. CDR3 DNA: TGTGCCAGCAGTTACTCCCAGGGGCTTGAGCTGTTCTTT. Protein sequence: CASSYSQGLELFF.

This clonotype was seen a handful of times. The J gene is TRBJ2-5, the V gene TRBV20-1; 7 bases align to TRBD2. J was trimmed by 11 bases and V by 3 bases; bases with no gene match: 15. The CDR3 is 14 amino acids. CDR1 DFQATT and CDR2 SNEGSKA come from the germline V gene (reference sequence). The CDR3 region is CSASFAGELNEQYF. CDR3 sequence (DNA): TGCAGTGCTAGTTTCGCGGGAGAGCTCAATGAGCAGTACTTC.

The chain links TRBV6-1 to TRBJ2-6; TRBD2 agrees at 8 bases. Trimming cost V 6 bases and J 1 base; bases outside gene matches: 14. Per germline, CDR1 MNHNS and CDR2 SASEGT. The length of the CDR3 is 19 residues. This CDR3 is CASRFFLAGGTSGANVLTF. The CDR3 coding sequence is TGTGCCAGCAGATTTTTCTTGGCGGGAGGAACTTCTGGGGCCAACGTCCTGACTTTC.

This clonotype is a singleton in its sample. The V gene is TRBV6-1, the J gene TRBJ2-4; 7 bases map to TRBD1. The DNA end lines up better with TRBJ2-5; the J call may be wrong. Germline V lookup: CDR1 MNHNS, CDR2 SASEGT. This CDR3 is 13 amino acids long. The CDR3 spells CASSPTGEGTQYF. CDR3 coding DNA: TGTGCCAGCAGTCCCACAGGGGAAGGGACCCAGTACTTC.

The chain carries TRBV6-4 and TRBJ2-1; D unresolved. Deletions cut 4 bases from V and 7 bases from J, with 8 bases between. Germline V lookup: CDR1 MRHNA, CDR2 SNTAGT. The CDR3 spans 12 residues. CDR3 DNA: TGTGCCAGCAGTGGATCTAGAAATGAGCAGTTCTTC. Translating gives CASSGSRNEQFF.

This clonotype is labeled as large. The V gene is TRBV6-1, the J gene TRBJ2-1, with 10 bases aligning to TRBD1. V lost 1 base to trimming and J lost 3 bases; unmatched junction nucleotides: 0. The CDR3 is 15 amino acids. Germline V gives CDR1 MNHNS, CDR2 SASEGT. CDR3 residues: CASSEGTGGYNEQFF. The CDR3 bases are TGTGCCAGCAGTGAAGGGACAGGGGGCTACAATGAGCAGTTCTTC.